This T cell receptor beta chain was sequenced for a study of OX40 agonist ivuxolimab in advanced cancers. Sequencing used immunoSEQ multiplex PCR; TCRdb keeps in-frame clones, though not all of them. The table has 75,000 to 90,000 clones, roughly 85% seen once; the top ten hold about 2.3%. The CDR3 loop spans 15 amino acids. V was cut by 0 bases and J by 2 bases, with 10 bases left in between. Germline-derived CDR1 and CDR2 are SGHRS and YFSETQ. V gene TRBV5-1 combines with J gene TRBJ2-3; no clear D gene. The sample in question was CD4+ or CD8+ T cells sorted from blood, obtained in a trial of the OX40 agonist ivuxolimab. This sequence was found in an adult with an advanced solid tumor such as melanoma, head and neck, liver or kidney cancer. CDR3 sequence reads: CASSLGGKPTDTQYF. DNA of the CDR3: TGCGCCAGCAGCTTGGGCGGCAAACCCACAGATACGCAGTATTTT.